This T cell receptor (beta chain) was found in a study of shared clonotypes between healthy human individuals. Study-wide points: Clonotypes shared by all four donors outscored non-shared clonotypes in generation probability.

CD45RO-negative, CCR7-positively selected cells formed the naive CD8 fraction, excluding terminally differentiated effector memory CD45RA+ cells. Adult Caucasians living in Nashville, Tennessee made up all of the donors. Notes on this clone: The antigen remains undetermined.

Only in-frame clones appear in the TCRdb table, and some are missing; sequencing was by immunoSEQ multiplex PCR. This sample carries about 2 million clones, about 95% of them seen once, and the ten largest clones take roughly 1%. V was clipped by 5 bases and J by 6 bases; unmatched bases: 5. This CDR3 has 14 amino acids. CDR1 and CDR2 from the germline V gene are MNHEY and SMNVEV (reference sequence). Sample: naive CD8+ T cells sorted from blood. V gene TRBV27 combines with J gene TRBJ2-1, with 9 bases aligning to TRBD1. This clonotype was obtained from a man younger than 35 in good health. The CDR3 is CASSKGTGFNEQFF. The CDR3 DNA reads as TGTGCCAGCAGTAAAGGGACAGGGTTCAATGAGCAGTTCTTC.